The rows below give T cell receptor beta chains drawn from one sample of a study of blood T cell repertoires in COVID-19. The method was immunoSEQ multiplex PCR; TCRdb's version includes in-frame clones alone and lacks a portion of them. The sample yields hundreds of thousands of clones, roughly 89% seen once. What was sequenced was peripheral blood. The receptor source for this set is a man aged 18-30 years with COVID-19, enrolled during active disease. CDR3s include the opening cysteine and the closing phenylalanine or tryptophan. A D gene is named only where the DNA matches it firmly. Size is omitted from some rows. Given values are once, few, many or a class for expanded clones.

J gene: TRBJ1-6; V gene: TRBV25-1; D gene: TRBD1; clone size: NA; CDR3 protein: CASSGTGGFSPLHF; CDR3 DNA: TGTGCCAGCAGCGGGACAGGGGGATTTTCACCCCTCCACTTT
J gene: TRBJ2-1; V gene: TRBV28; D gene: TRBD2; clone size: NA; CDR3 protein: CASNRAGLAGDNEQFF; CDR3 DNA: TGTGCCAGCAACCGCGCCGGACTAGCGGGAGACAATGAGCAGTTCTTC
J gene: TRBJ2-5; V gene: TRBV12-3/TRBV12-4; D gene: TRBD2; clone size: NA; CDR3 protein: CASRSSGQETQYF; CDR3 DNA: TGTGCCAGCAGGTCTAGCGGTCAAGAGACCCAGTACTTC
J gene: TRBJ2-1; V gene: TRBV9; D gene: TRBD1; clone size: NA; CDR3 protein: CASGTGVNEQFF; CDR3 DNA: TGTGCCTCTGGGACAGGGGTGAATGAGCAGTTCTTC
J gene: TRBJ2-1; V gene: TRBV5-4; D gene: NA; clone size: NA; CDR3 protein: CASTFYNEQFF; CDR3 DNA: TGTGCCAGCACGTTTTACAATGAGCAGTTCTTC
J gene: TRBJ2-7; V gene: TRBV6-5; D gene: NA; clone size: NA; CDR3 protein: CASQSGDSSYEQYF; CDR3 DNA: TGTGCCAGCCAGAGCGGAGATAGCTCCTACGAGCAGTACTTC
J gene: TRBJ2-7; V gene: TRBV19; D gene: TRBD1; clone size: NA; CDR3 protein: CASSHRDRGFNEQYF; CDR3 DNA: TGTGCCAGTAGCCACCGGGACAGGGGGTTCAACGAGCAGTACTTC
J gene: TRBJ2-1; V gene: TRBV5-4; D gene: NA; clone size: NA; CDR3 protein: CASSLARAEQFF; CDR3 DNA: TGTGCCAGCAGCTTGGCCAGGGCTGAGCAGTTCTTC
J gene: TRBJ1-1; V gene: TRBV6-5; D gene: NA; clone size: NA; CDR3 protein: CASRDYYTEAFF; CDR3 DNA: TGTGCCAGCCGAGACTACTACACTGAAGCTTTCTTT
J gene: TRBJ1-6; V gene: TRBV11-2; D gene: NA; clone size: NA; CDR3 protein: CASSARGNYNSPLHF; CDR3 DNA: TGTGCCAGCAGCGCCCGGGGTAACTATAATTCACCCCTCCACTTT
J gene: TRBJ2-3; V gene: TRBV12-3/TRBV12-4; D gene: NA; clone size: NA; CDR3 protein: CASILQGTDTQYF; CDR3 DNA: TGTGCCAGCATCCTTCAGGGCACAGATACGCAGTATTTT
J gene: TRBJ2-1; V gene: TRBV5-4; D gene: NA; clone size: NA; CDR3 protein: CASSLFRVSSYNEQFF; CDR3 DNA: TGTGCCAGCAGCTTGTTCCGGGTTAGCTCCTACAATGAGCAGTTCTTC
J gene: TRBJ2-7; V gene: TRBV2; D gene: NA; clone size: NA; CDR3 protein: CASSYNGGYEQYF; CDR3 DNA: TGTGCCAGCAGCTACAACGGAGGCTACGAGCAGTACTTC
J gene: TRBJ2-2; V gene: TRBV18; D gene: TRBD2; clone size: once; CDR3 protein: CASSPIGGAGTGELFF; CDR3 DNA: TGTGCCAGCTCCCCAATCGGGGGGGCAGGGACCGGGGAGCTGTTTTTT
J gene: TRBJ2-7; V gene: TRBV10-3; D gene: TRBD1; clone size: NA; CDR3 protein: CAIRRTGGTEQYF; CDR3 DNA: TGTGCCATCAGGCGGACAGGGGGCACCGAGCAGTACTTC
J gene: TRBJ1-6; V gene: TRBV5-5; D gene: NA; clone size: NA; CDR3 protein: CASSSTGNYNSPLHF; CDR3 DNA: TGTGCCAGCAGCTCCACAGGGAACTATAATTCACCCCTCCACTTT
J gene: TRBJ1-6; V gene: TRBV7-9; D gene: TRBD1; clone size: NA; CDR3 protein: CASSSRGRNSPLHF; CDR3 DNA: TGTGCCAGCAGTAGCAGGGGGCGTAATTCACCCCTCCACTTT
J gene: TRBJ2-7; V gene: TRBV2; D gene: TRBD1; clone size: few; CDR3 protein: CASSEFSGDRDYEQYF; CDR3 DNA: TGTGCCAGCAGTGAATTTTCAGGGGACAGGGACTACGAGCAGTACTTC
J gene: TRBJ1-6; V gene: TRBV2; D gene: NA; clone size: NA; CDR3 protein: CASSGTVNSPLHF; CDR3 DNA: TGTGCCAGCAGTGGGACAGTTAATTCACCCCTCCACTTT
J gene: TRBJ2-2; V gene: TRBV25-1; D gene: NA; clone size: NA; CDR3 protein: CASRRQATGELFF; CDR3 DNA: TGTGCCAGCAGGCGACAGGCGACCGGGGAGCTGTTTTTT
J gene: TRBJ1-5; V gene: TRBV19; D gene: NA; clone size: few; CDR3 protein: CASSTPYDRGEAQPQHF; CDR3 DNA: TGTGCCAGTAGTACGCCTTACGACAGAGGAGAGGCTCAGCCCCAGCATTTT
J gene: TRBJ2-6; V gene: TRBV6-5; D gene: TRBD1; clone size: once; CDR3 protein: CASSRTGSGANVLTF; CDR3 DNA: TGTGCCAGCAGCCGGACAGGGTCTGGGGCCAACGTCCTGACTTTC
J gene: TRBJ2-2; V gene: TRBV30; D gene: TRBD1; clone size: NA; CDR3 protein: CAWSVWDRDTGELFF; CDR3 DNA: TGTGCCTGGAGTGTATGGGACAGGGACACCGGGGAGCTGTTTTTT
J gene: TRBJ2-3; V gene: TRBV7-8; D gene: TRBD1; clone size: once; CDR3 protein: CASSPGQTDTQYF; CDR3 DNA: TGTGCCAGCAGCCCGGGACAGACAGATACGCAGTATTTT
J gene: TRBJ1-5; V gene: TRBV2; D gene: NA; clone size: NA; CDR3 protein: CASSPGSDQPQHF; CDR3 DNA: TGTGCCAGCAGCCCGGGGTCGGATCAGCCCCAGCATTTT
J gene: TRBJ2-7; V gene: TRBV12-5; D gene: TRBD1; clone size: once; CDR3 protein: CASGSYRDRGPDEQYF; CDR3 DNA: TGTGCTAGTGGTTCCTACCGGGACAGGGGACCGGACGAGCAGTACTTC
J gene: TRBJ1-6; V gene: TRBV5-1; D gene: NA; clone size: NA; CDR3 protein: CASRRDGAQGVRSPLHF; CDR3 DNA: TGCGCCAGCAGGCGGGATGGTGCTCAGGGAGTGAGATCACCCCTCCACTTT
J gene: TRBJ2-5; V gene: TRBV7-9; D gene: NA; clone size: NA; CDR3 protein: CASSPQGQETQYF; CDR3 DNA: TGTGCCAGCAGCCCACAGGGACAAGAGACCCAGTACTTC
J gene: TRBJ1-1; V gene: TRBV29-1; D gene: NA; clone size: NA; CDR3 protein: CSVELQGIATEAFF; CDR3 DNA: TGCAGCGTTGAGTTGCAGGGGATCGCGACTGAAGCTTTCTTT
J gene: TRBJ1-4; V gene: TRBV19; D gene: NA; clone size: NA; CDR3 protein: CASEGGPRREKLFF; CDR3 DNA: TGTGCCAGTGAGGGAGGACCCAGGAGGGAAAAACTGTTTTTT
J gene: TRBJ2-1; V gene: TRBV2; D gene: TRBD1; clone size: few; CDR3 protein: CASSPYRGPYNEQFF; CDR3 DNA: TGTGCCAGCAGTCCCTACAGGGGGCCCTACAATGAGCAGTTCTTC
J gene: TRBJ2-7; V gene: TRBV5-1; D gene: NA; clone size: NA; CDR3 protein: CASSGGSYEQYF; CDR3 DNA: TGCGCCAGCAGCGGAGGTTCCTACGAGCAGTACTTC
J gene: TRBJ1-2; V gene: TRBV9; D gene: NA; clone size: NA; CDR3 protein: CASSVATGGDKVYGYTF; CDR3 DNA: TGTGCCAGCAGCGTAGCCACCGGGGGGGATAAGGTCTATGGCTACACCTTC
J gene: TRBJ1-2; V gene: TRBV19; D gene: NA; clone size: once; CDR3 protein: CASSIDRGNYGYTF; CDR3 DNA: TGTGCCAGTAGTATAGACAGGGGCAACTATGGCTACACCTTC
J gene: TRBJ2-7; V gene: TRBV21-1; D gene: NA; clone size: NA; CDR3 protein: CASSRLQGAPYEQYF; CDR3 DNA: TGTGCCAGCAGCAGATTACAGGGGGCCCCCTACGAGCAGTACTTC
J gene: TRBJ2-7; V gene: TRBV30; D gene: NA; clone size: once; CDR3 protein: CAWSFAGQNYEQYF; CDR3 DNA: TGTGCCTGGAGCTTCGCCGGACAGAATTACGAGCAGTACTTC
J gene: TRBJ2-7; V gene: TRBV29-1; D gene: NA; clone size: once; CDR3 protein: CSVEAGLEQYF; CDR3 DNA: TGCAGCGTTGAGGCAGGTTTGGAGCAGTACTTC
J gene: TRBJ2-2; V gene: TRBV11-2; D gene: NA; clone size: NA; CDR3 protein: CASSLDGWLVGELFF; CDR3 DNA: TGTGCCAGCAGCTTAGATGGTTGGCTAGTCGGGGAGCTGTTTTTT
J gene: TRBJ2-1; V gene: TRBV4-1; D gene: NA; clone size: NA; CDR3 protein: CASSQGHGGAYNEQFF; CDR3 DNA: TGCGCCAGCAGCCAAGGTCACGGAGGAGCCTACAATGAGCAGTTCTTC
J gene: TRBJ1-4; V gene: TRBV30; D gene: NA; clone size: NA; CDR3 protein: CAWSVGEATNEKLFF; CDR3 DNA: TGTGCCTGGAGTGTAGGGGAAGCAACTAATGAAAAACTGTTTTTT
J gene: TRBJ2-1; V gene: TRBV6-5; D gene: TRBD2; clone size: NA; CDR3 protein: CASRTSTYNEQFF; CDR3 DNA: TGTGCCAGCAGGACTAGCACCTACAATGAGCAGTTCTTC
J gene: TRBJ2-1; V gene: TRBV10-3; D gene: TRBD2; clone size: NA; CDR3 protein: CATRWTSGTDEQFF; CDR3 DNA: TGTGCCACACGGTGGACTAGCGGGACAGATGAGCAGTTCTTC
J gene: TRBJ2-7; V gene: TRBV6-7; D gene: TRBD1; clone size: NA; CDR3 protein: CASSYYYRGSEQYF; CDR3 DNA: TGTGCCAGCAGTTACTATTACAGGGGAAGCGAGCAGTACTTC
J gene: TRBJ1-5; V gene: TRBV30; D gene: NA; clone size: NA; CDR3 protein: CAWSGGQDSQPQHF; CDR3 DNA: TGTGCCTGGAGTGGGGGGCAGGATTCTCAGCCCCAGCATTTT
J gene: TRBJ2-7; V gene: TRBV19; D gene: NA; clone size: NA; CDR3 protein: CASSAGFSYEQYF; CDR3 DNA: TGTGCCAGTAGTGCCGGTTTCTCCTACGAGCAGTACTTC
J gene: TRBJ2-2; V gene: TRBV5-6; D gene: TRBD2; clone size: NA; CDR3 protein: CASSLALAGVVGELFF; CDR3 DNA: TGTGCCAGCAGCTTGGCATTAGCGGGAGTTGTCGGGGAGCTGTTTTTT
J gene: TRBJ1-4; V gene: TRBV7-6; D gene: TRBD1; clone size: NA; CDR3 protein: CASSKTPGGPVSEKLFF; CDR3 DNA: TGTGCCAGCAGCAAAACCCCAGGGGGCCCGGTCAGTGAAAAACTGTTTTTT
J gene: TRBJ2-7; V gene: TRBV3-1/TRBV3-2; D gene: TRBD2; clone size: NA; CDR3 protein: CASTRGYEQYF; CDR3 DNA: TGTGCCAGCACGCGGGGGTACGAGCAGTACTTC
J gene: TRBJ2-7; V gene: TRBV4-2; D gene: TRBD2; clone size: NA; CDR3 protein: CASSQVGDYSYEQYF; CDR3 DNA: TGTGCCAGCAGCCAAGTTGGGGACTACTCCTACGAGCAGTACTTC
J gene: TRBJ1-1; V gene: TRBV19; D gene: TRBD1; clone size: once; CDR3 protein: CASSPMGQGYTEAFF; CDR3 DNA: TGTGCCAGTAGTCCAATGGGACAGGGGTACACTGAAGCTTTCTTT
J gene: TRBJ1-1; V gene: TRBV6-6; D gene: NA; clone size: once; CDR3 protein: CASTYSTNTEAFF; CDR3 DNA: TGTGCCAGCACCTATTCCACGAACACTGAAGCTTTCTTT
J gene: TRBJ1-5; V gene: TRBV10-3; D gene: NA; clone size: NA; CDR3 protein: CAISDIQGPWGNQPQHF; CDR3 DNA: TGTGCCATCAGTGATATACAGGGCCCGTGGGGCAATCAGCCCCAGCATTTT
J gene: TRBJ2-1; V gene: TRBV24-1; D gene: NA; clone size: NA; CDR3 protein: CATRQGHGGEQFF; CDR3 DNA: TGTGCCACCAGACAGGGTCATGGAGGTGAGCAGTTCTTC